One and the same sample provided the 11 T cell receptor beta chains below, sequenced in a study of blood T cell repertoires in COVID-19. Produced via immunoSEQ multiplex PCR; TCRdb's table is partial and in-frame only. The sample carries tens of thousands of clones, roughly four fifths recorded once. Sequencing was performed on peripheral blood. Source of these receptors: a man aged 50-60 years with active or convalescent COVID-19.

The chain recombines TRBV30 with TRBJ2-1; 7 nucleotides line up with TRBD2. CDR1 GTSNPN and CDR2 SVGIG come from the germline V gene (reference sequence). V lost 2 bases, J lost 0 bases, and 4 bases stayed unmatched. The CDR3 loop spans 15 amino acids. CDR3 DNA: TGTGCCTGGAGTAAAGCGGGGAGCTCCTACAATGAGCAGTTCTTC. Translated: CAWSKAGSSYNEQFF.

To note about this clone: This specimen includes other DNA sequences encoding the same CDR3. The chain is built from TRBV9 and TRBJ1-2, with D hard to call. Per the germline V gene, CDR1 is SGDLS and CDR2 is YYNGEE. The germline V and J ends were trimmed by 0 bases and 2 bases, with 5 bases remaining between them. The CDR3 spans 13 residues. CDR3 DNA: TGTGCCAGCAGCGTAGACAGCAACTATGGCTACACCTTC. Protein: CASSVDSNYGYTF. Supplemented by reference TRBV9 and TRBJ1-2, the full variable domain reads DSGVTQTPKHLITATGQRVTLRCSPRSGDLSVYWYQQSLDQGLQFLIQYYNGEERAKGNILERFSAQQFPDLHSELNLSSLELGDSALYFCASSVDSNYGYTFGSGTRLTVV.

This clone has a handful of counts. The chain couples TRBV3-1 (or the pseudogene TRBV3-2) to TRBJ1-4, with 9 bases fitting TRBD1. The V segment lost 5 bases and the J segment 0 bases; nucleotides outside the gene matches: 16. There are 20 residues in the CDR3. Germline assignment: CDR1 LGHDT and CDR2 YNNKEL (reference sequence). The CDR3 loop reads CASSSRGQGIPWSTNEKLFF. CDR3 nucleotides: TGTGCCAGCAGCTCACGAGGACAGGGGATCCCTTGGTCAACTAATGAAAAACTGTTTTTT.

The chain uses TRBV27 and TRBJ2-7, with no clear D. V shed 0 bases and J shed 0 bases, with 6 bases lying between them. Germline V gene data show CDR1 as MNHEY and CDR2 as SMNVEV (reference sequence). There are 14 residues in the CDR3. CDR3 sequence: CASSLSGNSYEQYV. In DNA, the CDR3 is TGTGCCAGCAGTTTATCGGGCAACTCCTACGAGCAGTACGTC.

This clone has just one count. The chain recombines TRBV15 with TRBJ2-7; 10 nucleotides align to TRBD1. CDR1 LNHNV and CDR2 YYDKDF come from the germline V gene (reference sequence). With V trimmed by 1 base and J by 6 bases, 3 bases remained unmatched. The CDR3 sequence is 14 residues long. Here the CDR3 reads CATSRVGQGSEQYF. CDR3 DNA: TGTGCCACCAGCAGAGTGGGACAGGGGTCCGAGCAGTACTTC.

The chain uses TRBV2 and TRBJ2-1; 8 positions agree with TRBD2. Germline CDR1 is SNHLY and CDR2 is FYNNEI. The CDR3 totals 15 residues. With V trimmed by 2 bases and J by 3 bases, 3 bases remained unmatched. The CDR3 sequence is CASSERAGDYNEQFF. The CDR3 nucleotides read TGTGCCAGCAGTGAACGAGCGGGGGACTACAATGAGCAGTTCTTC. Full variable domain (rest looked up from reference TRBV2 and TRBJ2-1): EPEVTQTPSHQVTQMGQEVILRCVPISNHLYFYWYRQILGQKVEFLVSFYNNEISEKSEIFDDQFSVERPDGSNFTLKIRSTKLEDSAMYFCASSERAGDYNEQFFGPGTRLTVL.

This clone was counted once. CDR3 protein: CASSFGTFNTEAFF. The CDR3 DNA reads as TGCGCCAGCAGTTTCGGGACATTTAACACTGAAGCTTTCTTT. This chain uses TRBV5-1 with TRBJ1-1, with D perhaps TRBD1 (6 bases). Trimming stripped 5 bases from V and 2 bases from J, with 13 bases between. The CDR3 contains 14 residues. CDR1 is SGHRS and CDR2 is YFSETQ in the germline V gene.

This clone was seen repeatedly, ten times or more. For the CDR3, the DNA is TGTGCCAGCATCGGGCGCGGGAGGACGGGCACTGAAGCTTTCTTT. As protein: CASIGRGRTGTEAFF. The genes are TRBV28 and TRBJ1-1; the D is unclear. Germline loops: CDR1 MDHEN, CDR2 SYDVKM. This CDR3 is built from 15 residues. Trimming left V 7 bases short and J 4 bases short, with 19 bases between.

The chain employs TRBV11-3 and TRBJ1-5; D might be TRBD1 (6 bases). CDR1 is SGHNT and CDR2 is YENEEA in the germline V gene. The CDR3 runs to 16 residues. V was clipped by 3 bases and J by 1 base, with 13 bases between them. The CDR3 sequence: CASSFGRQDSNQPQHF. The CDR3 nucleotides are TGTGCCAGCAGCTTTGGGAGACAGGACAGCAATCAGCCCCAGCATTTT.

The CDR3 reads CASSSTPGLAGGTDTQYF. CDR3 in DNA: TGTGCCAGCAGCTCAACCCCGGGACTAGCGGGGGGGACAGATACGCAGTATTTT. The chain is built from TRBV5-8 and TRBJ2-3; 16 bases agree with TRBD2. The CDR3 spans 18 residues. The V gene's germline CDR1 is SGHTS and CDR2 YDEGEE. V lost 3 bases and J lost 3; bases outside the gene matches: 7. The complete variable domain, with remaining parts taken from reference TRBV5-8 and TRBJ2-3, reads EAGVTQSPTHLIKTRGQQATLRCSPISGHTSVYWYQQALGLGLQFLLWYDEGEERNRGNFPPRFSGRQFPNYSSELNVNALELEDSALYLCASSSTPGLAGGTDTQYFGPGTRLTVL.

The genes are TRBV7-9 and TRBJ1-2; 8 bases map to TRBD1. The trim removed 4 bases at V and 8 bases at J, leaving 12 bases unmatched. The CDR3 is made up of 15 amino acids. From germline, CDR1 is SEHNR and CDR2 FQNEAQ (reference sequence). The CDR3 region has the DNA TGTGCCAGCAGCTCTTCAGGGGGCGGTTTAGGAGGCTACACCTTC. Amino acids: CASSSSGGGLGGYTF.